One sample yielded the 21 T cell receptor beta chains listed below, sequenced in a study of blood T cell repertoires in COVID-19. This table comes from immunoSEQ multiplex PCR, and its TCRdb copy is limited to in-frame clones, with some not included. The sample has some 250,000 clones, 82% seen once. What was sequenced was peripheral blood. These TCRs come from a woman aged 55-69 years with active or convalescent COVID-19.

This clone was observed a few times. This chain connects TRBV11-2 to TRBJ2-5; TRBD1 matches at 9 bases. The V gene's germline CDR1 is SGHAT and CDR2 FQNNGV. V dropped 4 bases and J dropped 4; count of bases not matched to a gene: 4. The CDR3 contains 14 residues. CDR3 loop: CASSSTGGVETQYF. CDR3 bases: TGTGCCAGCAGCTCTACAGGGGGCGTAGAGACCCAGTACTTC. Looking up the rest from reference TRBV11-2 and TRBJ2-5 gives the full variable domain: EAGVAQSPRYKIIEKRQSVAFWCNPISGHATLYWYQQILGQGPKLLIQFQNNGVVDDSQLPKDRFSAERLKGVDSTLKIQPAKLEDSAVYLCASSSTGGVETQYFGPGTRLLVL.

The rearrangement uses TRBV15 and TRBJ1-5; D uncertain. CDR1 is LNHNV, CDR2 YYDKDF, per germline (reference sequence). V gave up 2 bases and J gave up 0 bases, with 14 bases separating them. The CDR3 totals 17 residues. This CDR3 is CATSRPRTLYSNQPQHF. The CDR3 nucleotides read TGTGCCACCAGCAGACCTCGGACTCTTTATAGCAATCAGCCCCAGCATTTT.

This chain joins TRBV18 and TRBJ1-1; D might be TRBD1 (6 bases). The V gene's germline CDR1 is KGHSH and CDR2 LQKENI. V dropped 3 bases and J dropped 4 bases, with 15 bases sitting between them. The CDR3 runs to 15 residues. In nucleotides, the CDR3 is TGTGCCAGCTCACCCGTAACAGGGTCGGGCACTGAAGCTTTCTTT. Amino acids: CASSPVTGSGTEAFF.

The chain links TRBV4-2 to TRBJ1-6; D is unresolved. CDR3 length equals 18 residues. Germline CDR1 reads LGHNA; CDR2 reads YNFKEQ. V was clipped by 0 bases and J by 5 bases, with 17 bases between them. CDR3 in amino acids: CASSQDLPIGGNNSPLHF. The CDR3 DNA sequence: TGTGCCAGCAGCCAAGATCTACCAATAGGAGGAAATAATTCACCCCTCCACTTT.

V usage is TRBV27 and J usage is TRBJ2-1; D is perhaps TRBD2 (5 bases). Germline V lookup: CDR1 MNHEY, CDR2 SMNVEV (reference sequence). The V end lost 0 bases, the J end lost 0 bases, and 9 bases lay between the germline ends. This CDR3 is 16 amino acids long. The CDR3 reads CASSLSGTSSYNEQFF. CDR3 in DNA: TGTGCCAGCAGTTTATCGGGTACTAGCTCCTACAATGAGCAGTTCTTC.

The chain recombines TRBV18 with TRBJ2-2; 7 nucleotides match TRBD1. This CDR3 is built from 15 residues. V gave up 3 bases and J gave up 0 bases; unmatched junction bases: 1. Germline-derived CDR1 and CDR2 are KGHSH and LQKENI. CDR3 DNA: TGTGCCAGCTCACCGGGACAGTCGAACACCGGGGAGCTGTTTTTT. Translation gives CASSPGQSNTGELFF.

The chain links TRBV5-1 to TRBJ2-5; 11 nucleotides align to TRBD1. This CDR3 contains 15 residues. J was trimmed by 4 bases and V by 4 bases; bases with no gene match: 6. Germline assignment: CDR1 SGHRS and CDR2 YFSETQ. DNA for the CDR3: TGCGCCAGCAGCACCTCCGGGACAGGGGGAGAGACCCAGTACTTC. As protein: CASSTSGTGGETQYF. Full variable domain (outside the CDR3, taken from reference TRBV5-1 and TRBJ2-5): KAGVTQTPRYLIKTRGQQVTLSCSPISGHRSVSWYQQTPGQGLQFLFEYFSETQRNKGNFPGRFSGRQFSNSRSEMNVSTLELGDSALYLCASSTSGTGGETQYFGPGTRLLVL.

The chain combines TRBV3-1 (or the pseudogene TRBV3-2) with TRBJ1-6; D gene unclear. This CDR3 has 14 amino acids. V dropped 2 bases and J dropped 11 bases, with 13 bases sitting between them. Germline V gene sequence: CDR1 LGHDT, CDR2 YNNKEL (reference sequence). This CDR3 reads CASSQLVGGTPLHF. The CDR3 DNA follows: TGTGCCAGCAGCCAACTTGTCGGAGGTACACCCCTCCACTTT.

The chain uses TRBV19 and TRBJ1-5; no firm D call. The CDR3 length is 15 residues. Germline V gene sequence: CDR1 LNHDA, CDR2 SQIVND (reference sequence). Trimming shortened V by 7 bases and J by 3 bases, and 16 bases separated the two germline ends. CDR3 sequence reads: CASTPAVVPNQPQHF. In DNA, the CDR3 is TGTGCCAGTACCCCCGCGGTGGTCCCCAATCAGCCCCAGCATTTT.

The gene calls are TRBV7-9 and TRBJ2-5; possibly TRBD2 for D (6 bases). Per the germline V gene, CDR1 is SEHNR and CDR2 is FQNEAQ (reference sequence). With 2 bases removed from V and 4 bases from J, the gap between germline ends came to 11 bases. The CDR3 has 14 residues. The CDR3 sequence: CASSLLGTVETQYF. The CDR3 nucleotides are TGTGCCAGCAGCTTATTGGGGACTGTAGAGACCCAGTACTTC.

The chain is built from TRBV6-4 and TRBJ1-1, with 9 bases lining up with TRBD1. The CDR3 is 14 residues long. Germline assignment: CDR1 MRHNA and CDR2 SNTAGT. With 4 bases clipped from V and 5 bases from J, the junction kept 5 bases outside the gene matches. CDR3 nucleotide sequence: TGTGCCAGCAGTGCCTCACAGGGGGCGACTGAAGCTTTCTTT. This sequence encodes CASSASQGATEAFF.

The sample holds a few counts of this clone. The chain employs TRBV6-5 and TRBJ1-1; no clear D. V lost 5 bases and J 5 bases, leaving 12 bases between the germline ends. CDR3 size: 13 residues. Germline CDR1 and CDR2: MNHEY and SVGAGI. The CDR3 sequence is CASSQTRGTEAFF. CDR3 sequence (DNA): TGTGCCAGCAGTCAGACCCGGGGAACTGAAGCTTTCTTT.

The table lists this clone with a count of one. J is TRBJ1-1 and V is TRBV5-1; D perhaps matches TRBD1 (5 bases). This CDR3 is built from 15 residues. Germline lookup yields CDR1 SGHRS and CDR2 YFSETQ. Trimming shortened V by 3 bases and J by 0 bases, and 12 bases separated the two germline ends. The CDR3 reads CASSSQGALNTEAFF. CDR3 coding DNA: TGCGCCAGCAGCTCGCAAGGGGCGTTGAACACTGAAGCTTTCTTT.

The J gene is TRBJ2-7, the V gene TRBV7-7, with 9 bases matching TRBD1. The CDR3 totals 16 residues. Germline CDR1 and CDR2: SSHAT and FNYEAQ (reference sequence). The chain's CDR3 is CASQTCSGTGTYEQYF. The CDR3 DNA follows: TGTGCTAGCCAGACATGCTCCGGGACAGGGACCTACGAGCAGTACTTC.

This clone was counted only a few times. This chain joins TRBV30 and TRBJ2-5; TRBD2 matches 12 bases. V was clipped by 8 bases and J by 3 bases; unmatched bases: 10. The CDR3 is 15 amino acids. The V gene's germline CDR1 is GTSNPN and CDR2 SVGIG (reference sequence). This CDR3 reads CALTLAGGRKETQYF. The CDR3 DNA sequence: TGTGCCCTGACCCTAGCGGGGGGGCGGAAAGAGACCCAGTACTTC.

The V gene is TRBV11-1, the J gene TRBJ2-2; possibly TRBD2 for D (5 bases). The CDR3 has 16 residues. Trimming took off 1 base at V and 1 base at J, with 10 bases between the two ends. Germline CDR1 and CDR2: SGHAT and FQDESV (reference sequence). The DNA for the CDR3 is TGTGCCAGCAGCTTAGATCGCGGAGGGAACACCGGGGAGCTGTTTTTT. This encodes CASSLDRGGNTGELFF.

The chain carries TRBV12-5 and TRBJ2-3; 8 nucleotides align to TRBD2. The germline gives CDR1 LGHNT, CDR2 FRNRAP. V was pared by 0 bases and J by 2 bases, with 7 bases of the junction left unmatched. The CDR3 runs to 17 residues. The CDR3 region is CASGLVLAGGFTDTQYF. CDR3 bases: TGTGCTAGTGGTTTGGTACTTGCGGGGGGATTCACAGATACGCAGTATTTT.

V and J are TRBV20-1 and TRBJ1-4; 9 bases line up with TRBD1. V trimming: 3 bases; J trimming: 3 bases; junction bases outside the gene matches: 5. The CDR3 is made up of 15 amino acids. Germline assignment: CDR1 DFQATT and CDR2 SNEGSKA (reference sequence). CDR3 in amino acids: CSASYRGQPNEKLFF. CDR3 sequence (DNA): TGCAGTGCTAGTTACAGGGGGCAACCTAATGAAAAACTGTTTTTT.

This chain connects TRBV29-1 to TRBJ2-1; 9 nucleotides align to TRBD1. V trimming: 7 bases; J trimming: 3 bases; junction bases outside the gene matches: 10. This CDR3 spans 15 amino acids. CDR1 SQVTM and CDR2 ANQGSEA come from the germline V gene. This chain's CDR3 is CSAGTGPPGYNEQFF. As DNA, the CDR3 is TGCAGCGCTGGGACAGGGCCCCCGGGCTACAATGAGCAGTTCTTC.

The rearrangement uses TRBV19 and TRBJ1-5; 10 nucleotides agree with TRBD1. J was trimmed by 3 bases and V by 4 bases; bases with no gene match: 6. This CDR3 spans 16 amino acids. The germline gives CDR1 LNHDA, CDR2 SQIVND (reference sequence). CDR3 protein: CASSTPGQGNNQPQHF. The CDR3 nucleotides are TGTGCCAGTAGTACCCCGGGACAGGGGAACAATCAGCCCCAGCATTTT.

The chain couples TRBV9 to TRBJ1-2; 7 bases are shared with TRBD1. Germline assignment: CDR1 SGDLS and CDR2 YYNGEE. V dropped 3 bases and J dropped 4; count of bases not matched to a gene: 12. This CDR3 is 16 amino acids long. The chain's CDR3 is CASSEQGVRSRYGYTF. CDR3 DNA: TGTGCCAGCAGCGAGCAGGGGGTTAGGTCTCGCTATGGCTACACCTTC.